There are many counts of the clone carrying this T cell receptor (beta chain). No antigen is known for it. Germline V gene data show CDR1 as DFQATT and CDR2 as SNEGSKA (reference sequence). The CDR3 has 13 residues. Trimming cost V 0 bases and J 8 bases, with 11 bases left between them. This sample was taken from a study of human CD8 memory T cell subsets. General study findings and limits: Chao1 estimates suggested stem-like memory T cells exceeded precursor exhausted T cells in diversity.

Sequencing libraries of TCR beta were made by UMI-labeled 5' RACE. Original analysis: Clonotype counts of functional CDR3 beta ranged from 3,000 to 18,000 in each TCR beta library. A single record per CDR3 protein comes from TCRdb applying MiXCR to the 5' RACE reads. The V and J calls were not made by the authors but by TCRdb's processing. This sample has about 7,900 distinct CDR3 sequences, with 3.5% to 4.5% found just once. Sequenced material: CD8+ T cells from PBMCs. This TCR was sampled from a human donor in good health. The chain is built from TRBV20-1 and TRBJ2-1, with no clear D. Written as DNA, the CDR3 is TGCAGTGCTAGAGATGCGTCGTCTGATGAGCAGTTCTTC. This encodes CSARDASSDEQFF.